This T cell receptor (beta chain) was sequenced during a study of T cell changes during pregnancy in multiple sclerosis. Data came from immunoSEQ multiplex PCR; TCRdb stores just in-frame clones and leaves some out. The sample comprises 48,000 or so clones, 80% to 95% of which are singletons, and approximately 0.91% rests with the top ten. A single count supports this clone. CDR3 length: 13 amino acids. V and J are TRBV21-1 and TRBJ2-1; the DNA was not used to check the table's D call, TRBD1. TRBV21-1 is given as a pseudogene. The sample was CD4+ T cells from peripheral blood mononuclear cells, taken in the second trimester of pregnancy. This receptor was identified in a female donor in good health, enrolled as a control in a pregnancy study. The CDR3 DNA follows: TGTGCCAGCGCGGGACAGGGGTGGCGGGAGCAGTTCTTC. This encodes CASAGQGWREQFF.